Below are 3 T cell receptor beta chains sequenced from a single sample in a study of CD8+ T cells in alopecia areata. Investigators isolated RNA and reverse transcribed it into cDNA to act as the sequencing template. Produced via immunoSEQ multiplex PCR; TCRdb's table is partial and in-frame only. This table holds 150,000 or so clones, 49% found once. The input for sequencing was CD8+ T cells sorted from blood, taken at week 0. The receptors originated from a human donor with alopecia areata.

This clone was counted a few times. The chain employs TRBV2 and TRBJ2-7, with D maybe TRBD2 (6 bases). Trimming cost V 7 bases and J 2 bases, with 12 bases left between them. This CDR3 is 13 amino acids long. CDR1 SNHLY and CDR2 FYNNEI come from the germline V gene. In DNA form, the CDR3 reads TGTGCCAGCATGGAGGGGTGGGCCTACGAGCAGTACTTC. Translated: CASMEGWAYEQYF.

The chain joins TRBV5-6 to TRBJ2-7; no firm D call. The CDR3 is made up of 14 amino acids. Germline CDR1 and CDR2: SGHDT and YYEEEE. V lost 0 bases, J lost 1 base, and 8 bases lay in between. The CDR3 reads CASSLDMSSYEQYF. CDR3 sequence (DNA): TGTGCCAGCAGCTTGGACATGAGTTCCTACGAGCAGTACTTC. Filled out from reference TRBV5-6 and TRBJ2-7, the complete variable domain reads DAGVTQSPTHLIKTRGQQVTLRCSPKSGHDTVSWYQQALGQGPQFIFQYYEEEERQRGNFPDRFSGHQFPNYSSELNVNALLLGDSALYLCASSLDMSSYEQYFGPGTRLTVT.

A word on this clone: This CDR3 is also generated by other DNA sequences in the sample. This chain connects TRBV9 to TRBJ1-1, with D unclear. CDR1 and CDR2 (germline): SGDLS, YYNGEE. CDR3 length: 12 amino acids. V dropped 4 bases and J dropped 5 bases, with 9 bases sitting between them. The CDR3 loop is CASSPPGTEAFF. The CDR3 DNA reads TGTGCCAGCAGCCCACCGGGGACTGAAGCTTTCTTT.